The rows below give T cell receptor beta chains drawn from one sample of a study of graft-versus-host responses after intestinal transplantation. Profiled with immunoSEQ multiplex PCR; TCRdb holds only in-frame clones, not every one. The data show 15,000 to 20,000 clones, about 90% seen once. Sequencing used bone marrow, obtained approximately 130 days after intestinal transplantation. The receptors were gathered from a human patient who received an intestinal transplant, so some T cells may come from the graft donor. The CDR3 runs from the conserved cysteine through the conserved F or W. The D gene is left open where the match is weak. A clone size is listed for some rows: how often the clone was seen (once, few, many), or a class if it is expanded.

cdr3_aa: CASSGSSTDTQYF
cdr3_nt: TGTGCCAGCAGCGGGAGTAGCACAGATACGCAGTATTTT
v_call: TRBV6-4
clone_size: NA
d_call: NA
j_call: TRBJ2-3

cdr3_aa: CAWSVVGGDEQFF
cdr3_nt: TGTGCCTGGAGTGTGGTGGGGGGGGATGAGCAGTTCTTC
v_call: TRBV30
clone_size: NA
d_call: TRBD2
j_call: TRBJ2-1

cdr3_aa: CASSDSGSGEQYF
cdr3_nt: TGTGCCAGCAGTGACTCGGGGTCCGGCGAGCAGTACTTC
v_call: TRBV6-4
clone_size: NA
d_call: NA
j_call: TRBJ2-7

cdr3_aa: CASSDSGNTGELFF
cdr3_nt: TGTGCCAGCAGTGACTCAGGGAACACCGGGGAGCTGTTTTTT
v_call: TRBV6-4
clone_size: once
d_call: NA
j_call: TRBJ2-2

cdr3_aa: CASSWTGGRGTEAFF
cdr3_nt: TGTGCCAGCAGCTGGACAGGGGGCAGGGGCACTGAAGCTTTCTTT
v_call: TRBV7-9
clone_size: NA
d_call: TRBD1
j_call: TRBJ1-1

cdr3_aa: CASSPGYGNQPQHF
cdr3_nt: TGTGCCAGCAGCCCCGGCTATGGAAACCAGCCCCAGCATTTT
v_call: TRBV27
clone_size: NA
d_call: NA
j_call: TRBJ1-5

cdr3_aa: CASSSRTDSTDTQYF
cdr3_nt: TGTGCCAGCAGCTCGCGGACAGATAGCACAGATACGCAGTATTTT
v_call: TRBV7-2
clone_size: NA
d_call: NA
j_call: TRBJ2-3

cdr3_aa: CASSEQSNSPLHF
cdr3_nt: TGTGCCAGCAGTGAACAGTCTAATTCACCCCTCCACTTT
v_call: TRBV6-1
clone_size: NA
d_call: NA
j_call: TRBJ1-6

cdr3_aa: CASTPRGGYFGYTF
cdr3_nt: TGTGCCAGCACCCCTCGGGGAGGGTACTTTGGCTACACCTTC
v_call: TRBV28
clone_size: NA
d_call: NA
j_call: TRBJ1-2

cdr3_aa: CASSKDSSYEQYF
cdr3_nt: TGTGCCAGCAGCAAAGACAGCTCCTACGAGCAGTACTTC
v_call: TRBV21-1
clone_size: NA
d_call: NA
j_call: TRBJ2-7

cdr3_aa: CASSFRGSIFQYF
cdr3_nt: TGTGCCAGCAGCTTTAGGGGTTCTATTTTCCAGTACTTC
v_call: TRBV7-8
clone_size: NA
d_call: NA
j_call: TRBJ2-5

cdr3_aa: CASSGGTQPYNEQFF
cdr3_nt: TGCGCCAGCAGCGGCGGGACACAACCCTACAATGAGCAGTTCTTC
v_call: TRBV10-1
clone_size: NA
d_call: NA
j_call: TRBJ2-1

cdr3_aa: CASSLTGNYEQYF
cdr3_nt: TGTGCCAGCAGTTTAACCGGGAACTACGAGCAGTACTTC
v_call: TRBV27
clone_size: NA
d_call: NA
j_call: TRBJ2-7

cdr3_aa: CASRTKSTDTQYF
cdr3_nt: TGTGCCAGCCGTACGAAGAGCACAGATACGCAGTATTTT
v_call: TRBV4-2
clone_size: NA
d_call: NA
j_call: TRBJ2-3

cdr3_aa: CASSLGPLKATDTQYF
cdr3_nt: TGTGCCAGCAGTTTAGGACCCCTTAAAGCCACAGATACGCAGTATTTT
v_call: TRBV27
clone_size: NA
d_call: NA
j_call: TRBJ2-3

cdr3_aa: CASSSRARGYDYGYTF
cdr3_nt: TGTGCCAGCAGCTCTCGGGCCAGGGGGTATGACTATGGCTACACCTTC
v_call: TRBV13
clone_size: NA
d_call: TRBD1
j_call: TRBJ1-2

cdr3_aa: CASSESSSGDTQYF
cdr3_nt: TGCGCCAGCAGTGAGTCCTCCTCAGGAGATACGCAGTATTTT
v_call: TRBV10-1
clone_size: NA
d_call: NA
j_call: TRBJ2-3

cdr3_aa: CASSGEASFNFIETQYF
cdr3_nt: TGTGCCAGTAGTGGGGAAGCATCCTTTAATTTCATAGAGACCCAGTACTTC
v_call: TRBV19
clone_size: NA
d_call: NA
j_call: TRBJ2-5

cdr3_aa: CASSYSTAAYNSPLHF
cdr3_nt: TGTGCCAGCAGTTACTCGACAGCCGCCTATAATTCACCCCTCCACTTT
v_call: TRBV6-7
clone_size: NA
d_call: NA
j_call: TRBJ1-6

cdr3_aa: CASSSGQENYGYTF
cdr3_nt: TGTGCCAGCAGCTCTGGACAGGAGAACTATGGCTACACCTTC
v_call: TRBV7-9
clone_size: NA
d_call: TRBD1
j_call: TRBJ1-2

cdr3_aa: CATSSAGAGNEQYF
cdr3_nt: TGTGCCACCAGCAGTGCCGGGGCCGGTAACGAGCAGTACTTC
v_call: TRBV15
clone_size: NA
d_call: NA
j_call: TRBJ2-7

cdr3_aa: CASSQLIRDTEAFF
cdr3_nt: TGTGCCAGCAGCCAACTAATCAGGGATACTGAAGCTTTCTTT
v_call: TRBV4-2
clone_size: NA
d_call: NA
j_call: TRBJ1-1

cdr3_aa: CASSGLDQETQYF
cdr3_nt: TGTGCCAGTTCCGGACTTGACCAAGAGACCCAGTACTTC
v_call: TRBV6-1
clone_size: NA
d_call: NA
j_call: TRBJ2-5

cdr3_aa: CASSFASGREQYF
cdr3_nt: TGTGCCAGCAGCTTTGCTAGCGGGAGGGAGCAGTACTTC
v_call: TRBV7-2
clone_size: NA
d_call: TRBD2
j_call: TRBJ2-7

cdr3_aa: CASSQVLAESYNEQFF
cdr3_nt: TGCGCCAGCAGCCAAGTTCTAGCAGAATCGTACAATGAGCAGTTCTTC
v_call: TRBV4-3
clone_size: NA
d_call: NA
j_call: TRBJ2-1

cdr3_aa: CASSQYRVVFEKLFF
cdr3_nt: TGTGCCAGCAGTCAATACAGGGTAGTCTTTGAAAAACTGTTTTTT
v_call: TRBV28
clone_size: NA
d_call: NA
j_call: TRBJ1-4

cdr3_aa: CASSPEETYSPLHF
cdr3_nt: TGTGCCAGCAGTCCCGAGGAAACCTACTCACCCCTCCACTTT
v_call: TRBV6-5
clone_size: NA
d_call: NA
j_call: TRBJ1-6

cdr3_aa: CSAKHQETQYF
cdr3_nt: TGCAGTGCTAAACACCAAGAGACCCAGTACTTC
v_call: TRBV20-1
clone_size: once
d_call: NA
j_call: TRBJ2-5

cdr3_aa: CASSLISLMEYNEQFF
cdr3_nt: TGTGCCAGCAGCTTAATCTCCCTAATGGAATACAATGAGCAGTTCTTC
v_call: TRBV7-2
clone_size: NA
d_call: NA
j_call: TRBJ2-1

cdr3_aa: CASSPVGTSSYEQYF
cdr3_nt: TGTGCCAGCTCACCAGTAGGGACATCCTCCTACGAGCAGTACTTC
v_call: TRBV18
clone_size: NA
d_call: NA
j_call: TRBJ2-7

cdr3_aa: CASSILAGPFPNEQFF
cdr3_nt: TGTGCCAGTAGTATACTAGCGGGGCCTTTCCCCAATGAGCAGTTCTTC
v_call: TRBV19
clone_size: NA
d_call: TRBD2
j_call: TRBJ2-1

cdr3_aa: CASRDSVNSPLHF
cdr3_nt: TGTGCCAGCAGGGACAGTGTCAATTCACCCCTCCACTTT
v_call: TRBV28
clone_size: NA
d_call: NA
j_call: TRBJ1-6

cdr3_aa: CASSLSISTDTQYF
cdr3_nt: TGTGCCAGTAGCTTGAGCATTAGCACAGATACGCAGTATTTT
v_call: TRBV7-9
clone_size: NA
d_call: NA
j_call: TRBJ2-3

cdr3_aa: CASTLAGLNEQFF
cdr3_nt: TGTGCCAGTACCCTAGCGGGGCTCAATGAGCAGTTCTTC
v_call: TRBV19
clone_size: NA
d_call: TRBD2
j_call: TRBJ2-1

cdr3_aa: CASSLQLASGRNEQFF
cdr3_nt: TGTGCCAGCAGCTTACAATTGGCTAGCGGGAGGAATGAGCAGTTCTTC
v_call: TRBV7-9
clone_size: NA
d_call: TRBD2
j_call: TRBJ2-1

cdr3_aa: CASSLGGFDPSYEQYF
cdr3_nt: TGTGCCAGCAGTTTGGGTGGTTTCGACCCCTCCTACGAGCAGTACTTC
v_call: TRBV28
clone_size: NA
d_call: NA
j_call: TRBJ2-7

cdr3_aa: CASSSTGNYGYTF
cdr3_nt: TGTGCCAGCAGCTCTACAGGGAACTATGGCTACACCTTC
v_call: TRBV7-2
clone_size: NA
d_call: NA
j_call: TRBJ1-2

cdr3_aa: CASSVAGASGIYEQYF
cdr3_nt: TGTGCCAGCAGCGTAGCTGGCGCTAGCGGGATTTACGAGCAGTACTTC
v_call: TRBV9
clone_size: NA
d_call: TRBD2
j_call: TRBJ2-7

cdr3_aa: CASSLLRQGSYEQYF
cdr3_nt: TGTGCCAGCAGCTTGCTCCGGCAGGGTTCCTACGAGCAGTACTTC
v_call: TRBV5-4
clone_size: few
d_call: NA
j_call: TRBJ2-7

cdr3_aa: CASSRRLAGEDTGELFF
cdr3_nt: TGTGCCAGCAGCAGACGACTAGCGGGAGAGGACACCGGGGAGCTGTTTTTT
v_call: TRBV4-2
clone_size: once
d_call: TRBD2
j_call: TRBJ2-2

cdr3_aa: CASRQGTTNEKLFF
cdr3_nt: TGCGCCAGCCGACAGGGGACGACTAATGAAAAACTGTTTTTT
v_call: TRBV5-1
clone_size: NA
d_call: TRBD1
j_call: TRBJ1-4

cdr3_aa: CASSFGHSYNEQFF
cdr3_nt: TGCGCCAGCAGCTTTGGACATTCCTACAATGAGCAGTTCTTC
v_call: TRBV7-2
clone_size: NA
d_call: NA
j_call: TRBJ2-1

cdr3_aa: CASSSTSNEQFF
cdr3_nt: TGTGCCAGCAGCTCGACTAGCAATGAGCAGTTCTTC
v_call: TRBV7-2
clone_size: once
d_call: NA
j_call: TRBJ2-1

cdr3_aa: CASSFPGGARGYTF
cdr3_nt: TGTGCCAGCAGCTTCCCGGGCGGGGCGCGGGGCTACACCTTC
v_call: TRBV7-9
clone_size: medium-sized
d_call: NA
j_call: TRBJ1-2

cdr3_aa: CASSGTGVTGELFF
cdr3_nt: TGTGCCAGCAGTGGGACAGGGGTCACCGGGGAGCTGTTTTTT
v_call: TRBV28
clone_size: NA
d_call: TRBD1
j_call: TRBJ2-2

cdr3_aa: CASSMASGTLSYNEQFF
cdr3_nt: TGTGCCAGTAGTATGGCTAGCGGGACCCTCTCCTACAATGAGCAGTTCTTC
v_call: TRBV19
clone_size: NA
d_call: TRBD2
j_call: TRBJ2-1

cdr3_aa: CASSQLAGVTYNEQFF
cdr3_nt: TGTGCCAGCAGCCAGTTAGCGGGAGTAACCTACAATGAGCAGTTCTTC
v_call: TRBV7-9
clone_size: NA
d_call: TRBD2
j_call: TRBJ2-1

cdr3_aa: CASTPAGTGGSYNEQFF
cdr3_nt: TGCGCCAGCACCCCTGCCGGGACAGGGGGCTCCTACAATGAGCAGTTCTTC
v_call: TRBV4-1
clone_size: NA
d_call: TRBD1
j_call: TRBJ2-1

cdr3_aa: CASSLGPISSYEQYF
cdr3_nt: TGTGCCAGCAGCTTGGGGCCAATCAGCTCCTACGAGCAGTACTTC
v_call: TRBV5-6
clone_size: NA
d_call: NA
j_call: TRBJ2-7

cdr3_aa: CASSSGDGSTDTQYF
cdr3_nt: TGTGCCAGCAGCTCCGGGGACGGGAGCACAGATACGCAGTATTTT
v_call: TRBV7-3
clone_size: NA
d_call: NA
j_call: TRBJ2-3

cdr3_aa: CASRQRLASTDTQYF
cdr3_nt: TGTGCCAGCAGACAGAGACTAGCTAGCACAGATACGCAGTATTTT
v_call: TRBV28
clone_size: NA
d_call: TRBD2
j_call: TRBJ2-3

cdr3_aa: CASSLQGYGYTF
cdr3_nt: TGTGCCAGCAGTCTACAGGGATATGGCTACACCTTC
v_call: TRBV28
clone_size: few
d_call: NA
j_call: TRBJ1-2

cdr3_aa: CASSEAEYRGDTEAFF
cdr3_nt: TGTGCCAGCAGTGAAGCGGAATACCGCGGGGACACTGAAGCTTTCTTT
v_call: TRBV6-1
clone_size: few
d_call: NA
j_call: TRBJ1-1

cdr3_aa: CASSLGTGAIFREQYF
cdr3_nt: TGTGCCAGCAGCTTAGGGACAGGGGCTATATTTCGGGAGCAGTACTTC
v_call: TRBV7-9
clone_size: NA
d_call: TRBD1
j_call: TRBJ2-7

cdr3_aa: CASSQVDTQYF
cdr3_nt: TGTGCCAGCAGCCAAGTGGATACGCAGTATTTT
v_call: TRBV14
clone_size: once
d_call: NA
j_call: TRBJ2-3

cdr3_aa: CASSLAYGPYNEQFF
cdr3_nt: TGTGCCAGCAGCTTAGCCTACGGACCCTACAATGAGCAGTTCTTC
v_call: TRBV7-2
clone_size: NA
d_call: NA
j_call: TRBJ2-1

cdr3_aa: CASSLRAGLDEKLFF
cdr3_nt: TGTGCCAGCAGCTTAAGGGCAGGGTTGGATGAAAAACTGTTTTTT
v_call: TRBV7-9
clone_size: few
d_call: NA
j_call: TRBJ1-4

cdr3_aa: CASSVAKVGDSSNYGYTF
cdr3_nt: TGTGCCAGCAGCGTAGCTAAGGTCGGAGACAGCTCTAACTATGGCTACACCTTC
v_call: TRBV9
clone_size: once
d_call: NA
j_call: TRBJ1-2

cdr3_aa: CASGLVLTGQTNTGELFF
cdr3_nt: TGTGCTAGTGGTTTGGTACTGACAGGGCAGACGAACACCGGGGAGCTGTTTTTT
v_call: TRBV12-5
clone_size: NA
d_call: TRBD1
j_call: TRBJ2-2